These 21 T cell receptor beta chains came from one sample sequenced in a study of T cell responses to AZD1222 COVID-19 vaccine. Clones were read by immunoSEQ multiplex PCR, and TCRdb kept only the in-frame ones, dropping some. The sample lists about 120,000 clones; 75% to 95% were seen once. The sample consisted of peripheral blood, taken on day 0 of AZD1222 vaccination. These receptor sequences come from an adult in good health.

The rearrangement joins TRBV5-1 to TRBJ2-1, with D possibly matching TRBD2 (6 bases). This CDR3 contains 16 residues. Between the trimmed V and J ends, which lost 4 bases and 0 bases, there was a span of 14 bases. CDR1 is SGHRS, CDR2 YFSETQ, per germline. The CDR3 sequence: CASSEEGRSSYNEQFF. In DNA form, the CDR3 reads TGCGCCAGCAGCGAGGAGGGACGGAGCTCCTACAATGAGCAGTTCTTC.

The CDR3 spells CASSRRGLPSTDTQYF. DNA for the CDR3: TGCGCCAGCAGCCGGCGAGGGCTACCTAGCACAGATACGCAGTATTTT. This chain links TRBV5-1 with TRBJ2-3; D perhaps matches TRBD2 (5 bases). CDR3 length equals 16 residues. Germline CDR1 reads SGHRS; CDR2 reads YFSETQ. V shed 4 bases and J shed 0 bases, with 15 bases lying between them.

The count of this clone is one. This sequence joins TRBV28 and TRBJ1-4; 8 bases line up with TRBD1. V was clipped by 10 bases and J by 4 bases; unmatched bases: 11. CDR1 is MDHEN, CDR2 SYDVKM, per germline. The CDR3 has 15 residues. This chain's CDR3 is CAIGEVGQGNEKLFF. The DNA of the CDR3 is TGTGCCATCGGAGAAGTCGGACAGGGTAATGAAAAACTGTTTTTT.

This chain connects TRBV5-1 to TRBJ2-7; TRBD1 might be the D (6 bases). Trimming left V 4 bases short and J 3 bases short, with 11 bases between. Per the germline V gene, CDR1 is SGHRS and CDR2 is YFSETQ. The CDR3 loop spans 13 amino acids. CDR3 sequence: CASSGQGYYEQYF. CDR3 bases: TGCGCCAGCAGCGGTCAGGGGTACTACGAGCAGTACTTC.

This clone was counted a few times. Here the CDR3 DNA reads TGTGCCAGCAGTGAATATAAGGGTGCAGGACCGGTAGAGCAGTACTTC. Its translation: CASSEYKGAGPVEQYF. The J gene is TRBJ2-7, the V gene TRBV25-1; no clear D gene. Per germline, CDR1 MGHDK and CDR2 SYGVNS. The CDR3 covers 16 residues. The V gene lost 0 bases and the J gene lost 7 bases, with 19 bases spanning the gap.

This rearrangement joins TRBV2 to TRBJ2-7; D tentatively fits TRBD1 or TRBD2 (5 bases each). Germline CDR1 is SNHLY and CDR2 is FYNNEI. This CDR3 contains 14 residues. Trimming stripped 8 bases from V and 2 bases from J, with 16 bases between. For the CDR3, the DNA is TGTGCCAGCCGGGGACCCGGGTATCCCTACGAGCAGTACTTC. Translated: CASRGPGYPYEQYF.

The V gene is TRBV5-6, the J gene TRBJ2-1, with a possible D match to TRBD1 (5 bases). CDR3 length equals 13 residues. Per germline, CDR1 SGHDT and CDR2 YYEEEE. V lost 4 bases to trimming and J lost 2 bases, with 7 bases between them. Here the CDR3 reads CASSLDTYNEQFF. CDR3 nucleotide sequence: TGTGCCAGCAGCCTGGACACCTACAATGAGCAGTTCTTC.

This sequence joins TRBV7-2 and TRBJ2-2; possibly TRBD2 for D (5 bases). Germline loops: CDR1 SGHTA, CDR2 FQGNSA. Trimming stripped 4 bases from V and 4 bases from J, with 13 bases between. The length of the CDR3 is 15 residues. CDR3 in DNA: TGTGCCAGCAGCTCTCCTACTAGAAGCACCGGGGAGCTGTTTTTT. Translated, it gives CASSSPTRSTGELFF.

The chain employs TRBV6-9 and TRBJ1-3, with 8 bases aligning to TRBD1. Germline CDR1 and CDR2: MNHGY and SVAAGI. The CDR3 has 15 residues. Trimming at V came to 3 bases and at J to 3 bases, leaving 4 bases not matched to a gene. The CDR3 DNA reads as TGTGCCAGCAGTTACGACAGGGGTAGTGGAAACACCATATATTTT. Amino acids: CASSYDRGSGNTIYF.

V usage is TRBV25-1 and J usage is TRBJ1-3, with D maybe TRBD1 (5 bases). The CDR3 runs 14 residues. V dropped 5 bases and J dropped 1 base, with 9 bases sitting between them. The V gene's germline CDR1 is MGHDK and CDR2 SYGVNS. The CDR3 here is CASSKQESGNTIYF. In DNA form, the CDR3 reads TGTGCCAGCAGTAAACAGGAATCTGGAAACACCATATATTTT.

The chain is built from TRBV28 and TRBJ1-4, with 8 bases lining up with TRBD1. Germline trimming cut 10 bases from V and 8 bases from J; bases unmatched to any gene: 9. Germline CDR1 MDHEN, CDR2 SYDVKM. The CDR3 has 13 residues. CDR3 bases: TGTGCCACTACGACAGGGGTAAACGAAAAACTGTTTTTT. It specifies CATTTGVNEKLFF. The entire variable domain, with the rest obtained from reference TRBV28 and TRBJ1-4, is as follows: DVKVTQSSRYLVKRTGEKVFLECVQDMDHENMFWYRQDPGLGLRLIYFSYDVKMKEKGDIPEGYSVSREKKERFSLILESASTNQTSMYLCATTTGVNEKLFFGSGTQLSVL.

The rearrangement uses TRBV11-3 and TRBJ2-3; a possible D gene is TRBD2 (6 bases). CDR1 SGHNT and CDR2 YENEEA come from the germline V gene. Trimming removed 5 bases at V and 2 bases at J, with 11 bases between. There are 14 residues in the CDR3. CDR3 sequence: CASSPGGYTDTQYF. The CDR3, as DNA: TGTGCCAGCAGCCCCGGGGGATACACAGATACGCAGTATTTT.

This chain uses TRBV2 with TRBJ2-3; a weak D match, TRBD2 (5 bases). This CDR3 spans 14 amino acids. Trimming stripped 6 bases from V and 0 bases from J, with 10 bases between. Germline-derived CDR1 and CDR2 are SNHLY and FYNNEI. CDR3 bases: TGTGCCAGCAGAGAGGGCAGCAGCACAGATACGCAGTATTTT. Translating gives CASREGSSTDTQYF.

The genes are TRBV10-3 and TRBJ2-7; D may be TRBD1 (6 bases). V shed 6 bases and J shed 5 bases, with 20 bases lying between them. This CDR3 is built from 15 residues. Germline V lookup: CDR1 ENHRY, CDR2 SYGVKD. CDR3 in amino acids: CAIRPFGTQEHEQYF. For the CDR3, the DNA is TGTGCCATCAGACCCTTCGGGACACAGGAGCACGAGCAGTACTTC.

DNA for the CDR3: TGTGCCAGCGGGGGGGACTATGGCTACACCTTC. Its protein product is CASGGDYGYTF. V and J are TRBV7-9 and TRBJ1-2, with D tentatively TRBD1 (5 bases). V dropped 8 bases and J dropped 3 bases, with 7 bases sitting between them. Germline V lookup: CDR1 SEHNR, CDR2 FQNEAQ (reference sequence). The CDR3 spans 11 residues.

This sequence joins TRBV10-3 and TRBJ1-2; no clear D gene. This CDR3 spans 13 amino acids. The V gene lost 5 bases and the J gene lost 4 bases, with 11 bases spanning the gap. Germline lookup yields CDR1 ENHRY and CDR2 SYGVKD. The CDR3 sequence is CAISPDRFYGYTF. The CDR3, as DNA: TGTGCCATCAGTCCGGACCGCTTCTATGGCTACACCTTC.

CDR3: CASRATGEKLFF. In nucleotides, the CDR3 is TGTGCCAGCAGGGCGACGGGTGAAAAACTGTTTTTT. The V gene is TRBV7-9, the J gene TRBJ1-4; D is uncertain. Germline lookup yields CDR1 SEHNR and CDR2 FQNEAQ (reference sequence). V was cut by 6 bases and J by 7 bases, with 9 bases left in between. The CDR3 is 12 residues long. Together with reference TRBV7-9 and TRBJ1-4, the CDR3 gives the full variable domain: DTGVSQNPRHKITKRGQNVTFRCDPISEHNRLYWYRQTLGQGPEFLTYFQNEAQLEKSRLLSDRFSAERPKGSFSTLEIQRTEQGDSAMYLCASRATGEKLFFGSGTQLSVL.

V is TRBV18 and J is TRBJ2-3, with D possibly matching TRBD2 (5 bases). This CDR3 has 16 amino acids. Germline-derived CDR1 and CDR2 are KGHSH and LQKENI. V was cut by 1 base and J by 5 bases, with 16 bases left in between. CDR3 in DNA: TGTGCCAGCTCACCACTTTTTTCACCCCGGGGAGATACGCAGTATTTT. It encodes CASSPLFSPRGDTQYF.

The rearrangement links TRBV29-1 to TRBJ1-1; D not resolved. Per the germline V gene, CDR1 is SQVTM and CDR2 is ANQGSEA. The CDR3 sequence is 11 residues long. Trimming removed 4 bases from V and 10 bases from J, with 13 bases in between. The CDR3 loop is CSVVGRRGAFF. The CDR3 DNA reads TGCAGCGTTGTAGGTAGGAGAGGAGCTTTCTTT. The variable domain in full, with the rest retrieved from reference TRBV29-1 and TRBJ1-1, is SAVISQKPSRDICQRGTSLTIQCQVDSQVTMMFWYRQQPGQSLTLIATANQGSEATYESGFVIDKFPISRPNLTFSTLTVSNMSPEDSSIYLCSVVGRRGAFFGQGTRLTVV.

The rearrangement links TRBV7-2 to TRBJ2-2; D unclear. V was clipped by 5 bases and J by 6 bases, with 10 bases between them. Germline V gene data show CDR1 as SGHTA and CDR2 as FQGNSA. The CDR3 runs to 13 residues. The CDR3 region has the DNA TGTGCCAGCAGCCCAGGCGGTTCCGGGGAGCTGTTTTTT. Translating gives CASSPGGSGELFF.

The CDR3 sequence is CASSLDGQGRQPQHF. The CDR3 DNA reads as TGTGCCAGCAGCTTAGACGGACAGGGAAGACAGCCCCAGCATTTT. The rearrangement links TRBV7-2 to TRBJ1-5, with TRBD1 matching 8 bases. The germline CDR1 and CDR2 sequences are SGHTA and FQGNSA. The CDR3 consists of 15 residues. V lost 1 base to trimming and J lost 7 bases; unmatched junction nucleotides: 6.